The subject of this entry is one TCR beta chain. As yet, its antigen is unknown. These data originate in a study of cytomegalovirus exposure and HLA in healthy donors. About the research overall: The approximately 120 validation repertoires were reported in a later analysis to have been generated on the same platform as the 666 first-cohort repertoires. Study-level points and caveats: Usually a TCR sequence was rare, but some public TCRs were found in many donors. CMV antigen specificity of a few CMV-associated chains was confirmed in vitro.

TCRdb's table, derived via immunoSEQ multiplex PCR, lists solely in-frame clones and lacks some. The table shows 150,000 to 200,000 clones, with more than 75% occurring only once. Germline CDR1 SGHDT, CDR2 YYEEEE. V was shortened by 5 bases and J by 5 bases, with 13 bases between the two germline ends. The CDR3 spans 13 residues. The rearrangement joins TRBV5-6 to TRBJ2-5; weak D call: TRBD2 (5 bases). The sequenced sample was PBMCs. This receptor was identified in a young man in good health and CMV-seronegative. The CDR3 DNA sequence: TGTGCCAGCAGAGTCAAGGGCGGGGAGACCCAGTACTTC. Its protein product is CASRVKGGETQYF.